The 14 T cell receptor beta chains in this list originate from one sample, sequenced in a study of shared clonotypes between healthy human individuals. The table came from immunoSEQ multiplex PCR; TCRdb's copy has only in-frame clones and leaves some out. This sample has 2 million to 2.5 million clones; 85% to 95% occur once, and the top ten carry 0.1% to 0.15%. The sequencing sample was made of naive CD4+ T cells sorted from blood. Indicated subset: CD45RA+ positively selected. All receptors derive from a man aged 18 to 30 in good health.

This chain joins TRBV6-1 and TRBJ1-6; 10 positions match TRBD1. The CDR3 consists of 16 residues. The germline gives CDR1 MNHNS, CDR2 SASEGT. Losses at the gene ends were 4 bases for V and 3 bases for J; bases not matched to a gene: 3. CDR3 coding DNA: TGTGCCAGCAGTGCGACAGGGGGCAGCTATAATTCACCCCTCCACTTT. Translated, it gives CASSATGGSYNSPLHF.

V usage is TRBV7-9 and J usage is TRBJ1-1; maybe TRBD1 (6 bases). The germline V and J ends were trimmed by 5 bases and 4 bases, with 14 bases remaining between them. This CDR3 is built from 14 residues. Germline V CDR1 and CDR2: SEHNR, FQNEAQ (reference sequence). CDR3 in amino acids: CASSLQGSATEAFF. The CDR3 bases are TGTGCCAGCAGCCTACAGGGTAGCGCCACTGAAGCTTTCTTT.

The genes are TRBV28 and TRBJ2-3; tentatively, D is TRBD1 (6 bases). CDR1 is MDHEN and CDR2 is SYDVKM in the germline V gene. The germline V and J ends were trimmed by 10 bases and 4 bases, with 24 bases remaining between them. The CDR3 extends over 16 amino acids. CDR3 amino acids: CATRGPRRKEADTQYF. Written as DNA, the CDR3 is TGTGCCACCAGGGGTCCGCGGAGGAAAGAGGCAGATACGCAGTATTTT.

The CDR3 DNA sequence: TGTGCCAGCAGCGTACATCAGCGGGGACTAGAGACCCAGTACTTC. It is translated as CASSVHQRGLETQYF. V gene TRBV9 combines with J gene TRBJ2-5; 7 bases agree with TRBD2. The CDR3 length is 15 residues. V gave up 1 base and J gave up 4 bases; unmatched junction bases: 7. Germline V gives CDR1 SGDLS, CDR2 YYNGEE.

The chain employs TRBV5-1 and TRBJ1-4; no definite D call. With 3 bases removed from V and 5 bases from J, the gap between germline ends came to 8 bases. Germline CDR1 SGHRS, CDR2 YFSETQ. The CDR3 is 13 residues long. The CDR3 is CASSSGGNEKLFF. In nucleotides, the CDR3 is TGCGCCAGCAGCTCGGGAGGGAATGAAAAACTGTTTTTT. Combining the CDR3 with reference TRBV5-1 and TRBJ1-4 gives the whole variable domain KAGVTQTPRYLIKTRGQQVTLSCSPISGHRSVSWYQQTPGQGLQFLFEYFSETQRNKGNFPGRFSGRQFSNSRSEMNVSTLELGDSALYLCASSSGGNEKLFFGSGTQLSVL.

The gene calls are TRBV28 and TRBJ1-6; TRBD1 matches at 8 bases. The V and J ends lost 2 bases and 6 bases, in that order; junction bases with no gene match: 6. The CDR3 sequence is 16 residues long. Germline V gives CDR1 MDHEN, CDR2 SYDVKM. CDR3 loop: CASSLPNRGSNSPLHF. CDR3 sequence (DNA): TGTGCCAGCAGTTTACCTAACAGGGGGTCTAATTCACCCCTCCACTTT.

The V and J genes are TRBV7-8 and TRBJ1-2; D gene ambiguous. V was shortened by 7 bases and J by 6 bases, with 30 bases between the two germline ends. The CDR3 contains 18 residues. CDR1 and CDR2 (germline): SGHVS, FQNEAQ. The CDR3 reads CASISSRVLAVKVHGYTF. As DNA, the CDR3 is TGTGCCAGCATCTCTTCCCGTGTGTTGGCCGTTAAGGTCCATGGCTACACCTTC.

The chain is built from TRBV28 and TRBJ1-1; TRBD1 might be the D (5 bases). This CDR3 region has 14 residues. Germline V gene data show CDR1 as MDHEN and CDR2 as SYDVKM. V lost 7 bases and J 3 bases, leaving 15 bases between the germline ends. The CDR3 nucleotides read TGTGCCAGCAACACGGGACTAGGGTACACTGAAGCTTTCTTT. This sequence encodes CASNTGLGYTEAFF.

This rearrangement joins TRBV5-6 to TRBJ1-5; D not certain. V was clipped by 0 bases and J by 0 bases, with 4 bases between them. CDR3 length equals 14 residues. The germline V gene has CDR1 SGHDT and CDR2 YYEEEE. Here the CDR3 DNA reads TGTGCCAGCAGCTTGGCGGTTAGCAATCAGCCCCAGCATTTT. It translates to CASSLAVSNQPQHF.

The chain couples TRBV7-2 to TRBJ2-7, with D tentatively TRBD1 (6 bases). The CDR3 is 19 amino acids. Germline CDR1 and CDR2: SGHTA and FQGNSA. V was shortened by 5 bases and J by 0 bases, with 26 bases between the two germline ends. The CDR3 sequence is CASSPTVLIQGRTSYEQYF. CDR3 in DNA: TGTGCCAGCAGCCCCACCGTTCTGATCCAGGGGCGAACCTCCTACGAGCAGTACTTC. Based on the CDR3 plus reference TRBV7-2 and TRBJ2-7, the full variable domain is GAGVSQSPSNKVTEKGKDVELRCDPISGHTALYWYRQSLGQGLEFLIYFQGNSAPDKSGLPSDRFSAERTGGSVSTLTIQRTQQEDSAVYLCASSPTVLIQGRTSYEQYFGPGTRLTVT.

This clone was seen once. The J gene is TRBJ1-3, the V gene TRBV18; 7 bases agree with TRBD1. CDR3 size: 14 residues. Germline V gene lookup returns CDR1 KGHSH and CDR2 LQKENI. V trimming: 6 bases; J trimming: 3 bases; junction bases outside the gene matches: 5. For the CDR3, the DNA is TGTGCCAGCTCCCCGACAGGGATTGGAAACACCATATATTTT. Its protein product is CASSPTGIGNTIYF.

This CDR3 reads CASNSGGYNEQFF. The CDR3, as DNA: TGCGCCAGCAATAGCGGGGGCTACAATGAGCAGTTCTTC. The chain recombines TRBV5-1 with TRBJ2-1, with 9 bases fitting TRBD2. CDR3 length: 13 amino acids. J lost 3 bases, V lost 6 bases, and 1 base had no gene match. The germline V gene encodes CDR1 SGHRS and CDR2 YFSETQ.

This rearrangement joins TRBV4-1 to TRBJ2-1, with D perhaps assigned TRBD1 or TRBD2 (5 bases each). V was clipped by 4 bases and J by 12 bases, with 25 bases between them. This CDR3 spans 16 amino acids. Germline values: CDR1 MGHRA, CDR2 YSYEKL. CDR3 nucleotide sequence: TGCGCCAGCAGCCTCCAATCAGCGTCCCGGGGCGGTGGGCAGTTCTTC. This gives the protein CASSLQSASRGGGQFF.

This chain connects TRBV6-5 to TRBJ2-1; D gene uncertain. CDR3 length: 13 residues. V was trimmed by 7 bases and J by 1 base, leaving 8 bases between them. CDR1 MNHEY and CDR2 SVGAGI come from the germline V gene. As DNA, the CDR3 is TGTGCCAGCACAAGGGCGTCCTACAATGAGCAGTTCTTC. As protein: CASTRASYNEQFF.